This T cell receptor (beta chain) was recorded in a study of control samples from healthy donors and cancer patients. Here immunoSEQ multiplex PCR was the method, and the copy in TCRdb shows in-frame clones only, minus some. The table lists about 130,000 clones, 75% to 95% of them singletons. Trimming removed 1 base from V and 0 bases from J, with 10 bases in between. Per the germline V gene, CDR1 is MDHEN and CDR2 is SYDVKM. The CDR3 consists of 16 residues. The receptor's source is a young man in good health. The sequenced sample consisted of blood. The V gene is TRBV28, the J gene TRBJ1-3; no clear D. The DNA for the CDR3 is TGTGCCAGCAGTTTATTCTTACGGAACTCTGGAAACACCATATATTTT. Amino acid sequence: CASSLFLRNSGNTIYF. The complete variable domain, with remaining parts taken from reference TRBV28 and TRBJ1-3, reads DVKVTQSSRYLVKRTGEKVFLECVQDMDHENMFWYRQDPGLGLRLIYFSYDVKMKEKGDIPEGYSVSREKKERFSLILESASTNQTSMYLCASSLFLRNSGNTIYFGEGSWLTVV.